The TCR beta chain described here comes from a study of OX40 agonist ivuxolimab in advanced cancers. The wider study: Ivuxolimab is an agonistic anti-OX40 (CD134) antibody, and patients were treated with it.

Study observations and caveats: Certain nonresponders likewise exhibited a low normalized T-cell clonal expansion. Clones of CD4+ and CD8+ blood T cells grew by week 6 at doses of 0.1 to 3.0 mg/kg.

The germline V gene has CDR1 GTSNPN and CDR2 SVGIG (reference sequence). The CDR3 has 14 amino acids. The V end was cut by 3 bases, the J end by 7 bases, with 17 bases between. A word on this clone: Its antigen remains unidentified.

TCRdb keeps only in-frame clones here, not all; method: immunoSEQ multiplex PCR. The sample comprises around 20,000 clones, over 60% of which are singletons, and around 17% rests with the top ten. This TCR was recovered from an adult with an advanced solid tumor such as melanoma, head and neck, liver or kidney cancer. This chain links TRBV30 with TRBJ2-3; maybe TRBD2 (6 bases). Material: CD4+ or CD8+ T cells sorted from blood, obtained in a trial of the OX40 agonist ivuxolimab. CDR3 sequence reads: CAWSAGTGGNTQYF. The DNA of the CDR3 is TGTGCCTGGAGCGCCGGGACTGGGGGAAATACGCAGTATTTT.